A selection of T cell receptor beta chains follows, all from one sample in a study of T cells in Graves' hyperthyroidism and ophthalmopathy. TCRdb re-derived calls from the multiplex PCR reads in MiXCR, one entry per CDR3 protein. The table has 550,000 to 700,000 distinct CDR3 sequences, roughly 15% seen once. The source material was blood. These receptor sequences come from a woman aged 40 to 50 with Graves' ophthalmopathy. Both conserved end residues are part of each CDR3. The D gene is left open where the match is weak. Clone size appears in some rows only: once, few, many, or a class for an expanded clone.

CASSYSGGVGTGELFF | TGTGCCAGCAGTTACTCTGGAGGGGTAGGGACCGGGGAGCTGTTTTTT | 16 | . | many | TRBJ2-2 | TRBV6-5
CASSPGAGLAYEQYF | TGTGCCAGCAGCCCCGGGGCAGGGCTTGCCTACGAGCAGTACTTC | 15 | . | many | TRBJ2-7 | TRBV6-1
CASSLQRTGGGEQYF | TGTGCCAGCAGCCTACAAAGGACAGGGGGCGGAGAGCAGTACTTC | 15 | TRBD1 | many | TRBJ2-7 | TRBV12-3/TRBV12-4
CASSYRAVGETQYF | TGCGCCAGCAGCTACAGGGCTGTGGGAGAGACCCAGTACTTC | 14 | . | . | TRBJ2-5 | TRBV5-1
CASSYQGQSGNTIYF | TGTGCCAGCAGTTACCAGGGACAGTCTGGAAACACCATATATTTT | 15 | TRBD1 | many | TRBJ1-3 | TRBV6-5
CASSLGTGVMRETQYF | TGTGCCAGCAGCCTCGGGACAGGGGTGATGCGAGAGACCCAGTACTTC | 16 | TRBD1 | many | TRBJ2-5 | TRBV7-2
CASSRQGHEAFF | TGTGCCAGCAGTAGGCAGGGACATGAAGCTTTCTTT | 12 | . | many | TRBJ1-1 | TRBV6-2/TRBV6-3
CASSEKDGSQPQHF | TGTGCCAGCAGTGAAAAGGACGGGTCGCAGCCCCAGCATTTT | 14 | . | many | TRBJ1-5 | TRBV6-1
CASTVRQAGRWSTGELFF | TGTGCCAGCACTGTAAGACAGGCGGGGCGATGGAGCACCGGGGAGCTGTTTTTT | 18 | . | many | TRBJ2-2 | TRBV6-1
CASFRQGKTEAFF | TGTGCCAGCTTCCGACAGGGCAAGACTGAAGCTTTCTTT | 13 | TRBD1 | . | TRBJ1-1 | TRBV6-2/TRBV6-3
CASSYIRPGELFF | TGTGCCAGCAGTTATATAAGGCCCGGGGAGCTGTTTTTT | 13 | . | . | TRBJ2-2 | TRBV2
CASRFSGSYGYTF | TGTGCCAGCCGATTTTCGGGGTCCTATGGCTACACCTTC | 13 | . | many | TRBJ1-2 | TRBV6-1
CASSLWEGGAYSNQPQHF | TGTGCCAGCAGCTTATGGGAGGGCGGTGCATATAGCAATCAGCCCCAGCATTTT | 18 | . | . | TRBJ1-5 | TRBV11-1
CATSLGTEAFF | TGTGCCACCAGCCTCGGCACTGAAGCTTTCTTT | 11 | . | many | TRBJ1-1 | TRBV15
CASSEYEPGYGYTF | TGTGCCAGCAGTGAATATGAGCCGGGATATGGCTACACCTTC | 14 | . | many | TRBJ1-2 | TRBV25-1
CASSLTGQGGYEQYF | TGTGCCAGCAGCTTAACGGGACAGGGTGGGTACGAGCAGTACTTC | 15 | TRBD1 | many | TRBJ2-7 | TRBV7-2
CASRKDLSPQYF | TGTGCCAGCAGAAAAGACCTCTCCCCCCAGTACTTC | 12 | . | many | TRBJ2-5 | TRBV5-4
CASSSRTGRLSNYGYTF | TGTGCCAGTAGTTCCCGGACAGGGAGACTTTCTAACTATGGCTACACCTTC | 17 | TRBD1 | many | TRBJ1-2 | TRBV19
CATSDGQTGYTF | TGTGCCACCAGTGATGGACAGACCGGCTACACCTTC | 12 | . | many | TRBJ1-2 | TRBV24-1
CASSSGGIAYEQYF | TGTGCCAGCAGCTCGGGAGGCATCGCCTACGAGCAGTACTTC | 14 | TRBD2 | many | TRBJ2-7 | TRBV6-1
CASSPQARVEGELFF | TGTGCCAGCAGTCCCCAGGCTAGGGTCGAAGGGGAGCTGTTTTTT | 15 | . | few | TRBJ2-2 | TRBV28
CASSLGGGNGNQPQHF | TGTGCCAGCAGTTTAGGTGGAGGGAATGGCAATCAGCCCCAGCATTTT | 16 | . | . | TRBJ1-5 | TRBV6-2/TRBV6-3
CASSPGQGYYGYTF | TGTGCCAGCAGCCCGGGACAGGGATACTATGGCTACACCTTC | 14 | TRBD1 | many | TRBJ1-2 | TRBV2
CASRPAYGEFTEAFF | TGTGCCAGTAGACCCGCTTACGGGGAATTCACTGAAGCTTTCTTT | 15 | . | many | TRBJ1-1 | TRBV19
CAISEGGNYGYTF | TGTGCCATCAGTGAGGGAGGGAACTATGGCTACACCTTC | 13 | . | many | TRBJ1-2 | TRBV10-3
CASSIQQGVAYEQYF | TGTGCCAGCAGCATCCAACAGGGTGTGGCCTACGAGCAGTACTTC | 15 | . | many | TRBJ2-7 | TRBV7-2
CASSAGGHEQYF | TGTGCCAGCAGCGCGGGGGGCCACGAGCAGTACTTC | 12 | TRBD2 | many | TRBJ2-7 | TRBV28
CASSLHSGSDTEAFF | TGCGCCAGCAGCTTGCATAGCGGCTCGGACACTGAAGCTTTCTTT | 15 | . | . | TRBJ1-1 | TRBV5-1
CSARFLNTEAFF | TGCAGTGCTAGATTCCTGAACACTGAAGCTTTCTTT | 12 | . | many | TRBJ1-1 | TRBV20-1
CASASGSANEQYF | TGTGCCAGCGCAAGCGGGAGTGCAAACGAGCAGTACTTC | 13 | TRBD2 | . | TRBJ2-7 | TRBV28
CASTSGGRTEAFF | TGTGCCAGCACCTCAGGGGGGCGGACTGAAGCTTTCTTT | 13 | TRBD1 | many | TRBJ1-1 | TRBV12-3/TRBV12-4
CASRTDWAARYEQYF | TGTGCCAGCAGAACCGATTGGGCAGCCAGGTACGAGCAGTACTTC | 15 | . | many | TRBJ2-7 | TRBV6-1
CASSLDRGSFADTEAFF | TGCGCCAGCAGCTTGGACAGGGGTAGTTTTGCGGACACTGAAGCTTTCTTT | 17 | TRBD1 | . | TRBJ1-1 | TRBV5-1
CASARHDINTGELFF | TGTGCCAGCGCCCGGCACGATATCAACACCGGGGAGCTGTTTTTT | 15 | . | many | TRBJ2-2 | TRBV6-2/TRBV6-3
CASNGQGAPGGYTF | TGTGCCAGCAACGGACAGGGGGCGCCTGGCGGCTACACCTTC | 14 | TRBD1 | few | TRBJ1-2 | TRBV2
CSVGSGASYEQYF | TGCAGCGTTGGGAGCGGAGCCTCATACGAGCAGTACTTC | 13 | . | many | TRBJ2-7 | TRBV29-1